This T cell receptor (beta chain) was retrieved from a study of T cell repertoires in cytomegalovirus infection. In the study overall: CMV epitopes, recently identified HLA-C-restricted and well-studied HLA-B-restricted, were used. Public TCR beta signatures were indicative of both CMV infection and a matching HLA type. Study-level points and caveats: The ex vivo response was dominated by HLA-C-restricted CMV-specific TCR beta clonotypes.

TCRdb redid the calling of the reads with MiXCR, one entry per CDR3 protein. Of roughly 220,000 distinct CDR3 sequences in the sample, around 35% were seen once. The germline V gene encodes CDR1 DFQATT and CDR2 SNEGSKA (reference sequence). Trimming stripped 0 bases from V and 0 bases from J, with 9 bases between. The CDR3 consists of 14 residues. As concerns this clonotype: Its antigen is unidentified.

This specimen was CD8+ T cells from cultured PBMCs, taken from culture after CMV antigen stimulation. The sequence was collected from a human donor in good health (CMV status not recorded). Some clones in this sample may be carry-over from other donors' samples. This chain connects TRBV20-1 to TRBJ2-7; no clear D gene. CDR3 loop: CSARDPPSSYEQYF. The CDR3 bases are TGCAGTGCTAGAGACCCGCCGAGCTCCTACGAGCAGTACTTC.